The 23 T cell receptor beta chains below come from one sample, sequenced in a study of neoadjuvant anti-PD-1 for oral cavity cancer. Clones were sequenced by immunoSEQ multiplex PCR, and TCRdb holds only the in-frame ones, with some missing. The sample lists around 14,000 clones; over 65% were seen once. Sequences were derived from PBMCs, sampled before nivolumab (anti-PD-1) treatment. The receptors come from a person aged 40 to 85 with oral cavity squamous cell carcinoma.

The chain recombines TRBV28 with TRBJ1-5, with D possibly matching TRBD1 (6 bases). The germline V gene has CDR1 MDHEN and CDR2 SYDVKM. This CDR3 has 15 amino acids. Trimming took 7 bases from V and 7 from J, leaving 20 bases between them. CDR3 in amino acids: CASNSAGGLGQPQHF. In DNA, the CDR3 is TGTGCCAGCAACTCCGCCGGGGGGCTGGGGCAGCCCCAGCATTTT.

This chain links TRBV2 with TRBJ2-7, with 8 bases matching TRBD2. The ends lost 2 bases at V and 6 bases at J; junction bases unmatched: 9. The CDR3 is 15 residues long. The germline V gene encodes CDR1 SNHLY and CDR2 FYNNEI. CDR3 sequence (DNA): TGTGCCAGCAGTGAACGACCGGGACTAGACATCGAGCAGTACTTC. It yields the protein CASSERPGLDIEQYF.

The chain links TRBV6-6 to TRBJ2-3, with no clear D. Germline V gene sequence: CDR1 MNHNY, CDR2 SVGAGI (reference sequence). The CDR3 is 12 residues long. V lost 6 bases, J lost 6 bases, and 10 bases lay in between. The CDR3 reads CASSYLGDTQYF. The DNA of the CDR3 is TGTGCCAGCAGCTACCTGGGCGATACGCAGTATTTT.

This rearrangement joins TRBV4-2 to TRBJ1-1; D is ambiguous. V lost 0 bases and J 3 bases, leaving 11 bases between the germline ends. The length of the CDR3 is 15 residues. The germline V gene encodes CDR1 LGHNA and CDR2 YNFKEQ. The CDR3 spells CASSQDLVTHTEAFF. In nucleotides, the CDR3 is TGTGCCAGCAGCCAAGATTTGGTGACACACACTGAAGCTTTCTTT.

This clone appeared once. The chain is built from TRBV4-1 and TRBJ2-1; TRBD2 matches 12 bases. V trimming: 1 base; J trimming: 6 bases; junction bases outside the gene matches: 1. Germline V gene sequence: CDR1 MGHRA, CDR2 YSYEKL. This CDR3 spans 15 amino acids. CDR3 DNA sequence: TGCGCCAGCAGCCAAGGACTAGCGGGAGCCAATGAGCAGTTCTTC. Residues: CASSQGLAGANEQFF.

The chain carries TRBV9 and TRBJ2-7; D is unresolved. The CDR3 is 13 residues long. CDR1 and CDR2 from the germline V gene are SGDLS and YYNGEE. With 3 bases removed from V and 1 base from J, the gap between germline ends came to 8 bases. The CDR3 reads CASSGEGSYEQYF. CDR3 in DNA: TGTGCCAGCAGCGGGGAAGGTTCCTACGAGCAGTACTTC.

This rearrangement joins TRBV10-3 to TRBJ1-5; maybe TRBD1 (6 bases). Germline V gives CDR1 ENHRY, CDR2 SYGVKD. Trimming removed 3 bases from V and 2 bases from J, with 20 bases in between. CDR3 length: 18 residues. CDR3 nucleotide sequence: TGTGCCATCAGTGACAAGAACGGGGGGGCGAGGGGCAATCAGCCCCAGCATTTT. Translated: CAISDKNGGARGNQPQHF.

The CDR3 DNA reads TGTGCCAGCAGCCTGAACAGGGGGTACACCGGGGAGCTGTTTTTT. The encoded protein is CASSLNRGYTGELFF. This chain uses TRBV5-5 with TRBJ2-2; 8 nucleotides align to TRBD1. CDR3 length: 15 amino acids. V gave up 4 bases and J gave up 3 bases; unmatched junction bases: 5. The germline CDR1 and CDR2 sequences are SGHKS and YYEKEE (reference sequence). Looking up the rest from reference TRBV5-5 and TRBJ2-2 gives the full variable domain: DAGVTQSPTHLIKTRGQQVTLRCSPISGHKSVSWYQQVLGQGPQFIFQYYEKEERGRGNFPDRFSARQFPNYSSELNVNALLLGDSALYLCASSLNRGYTGELFFGEGSRLTVL.

J is TRBJ1-4 and V is TRBV7-3, with 9 positions matching TRBD1. The CDR3 sequence is 19 residues long. CDR1 is SGHTA and CDR2 is FQGTGA in the germline V gene. J was trimmed by 0 bases and V by 1 base; bases with no gene match: 9. The DNA for the CDR3 is TGTGCCAGCAGCTTAAGTACAGGGGGCCATTTCCCAACTAATGAAAAACTGTTTTTT. Protein: CASSLSTGGHFPTNEKLFF.

The V call is TRBV7-9, the J call TRBJ2-1; perhaps TRBD2 as D (5 bases). The CDR3 covers 17 residues. Trimming took off 2 bases at V and 2 bases at J, with 16 bases between the two ends. Germline CDR1 is SEHNR and CDR2 is FQNEAQ (reference sequence). CDR3 residues: CASSLRVGGPTYNEQFF. The CDR3 nucleotides are TGTGCCAGCAGCTTACGGGTAGGCGGGCCTACCTACAATGAGCAGTTCTTC.

The chain combines TRBV30 with TRBJ1-2, with D unclear. This CDR3 spans 15 amino acids. V lost 0 bases and J lost 4, with 15 bases in between. The germline V gene encodes CDR1 GTSNPN and CDR2 SVGIG (reference sequence). In DNA form, the CDR3 reads TGTGCCTGGAGTGTACCGCTACCTAGCGGCTATGGCTACACCTTC. Translating it yields CAWSVPLPSGYGYTF.

CDR3 in amino acids: CASSEATGTVYGYTF. The CDR3 coding sequence is TGTGCCAGCAGTGAAGCCACCGGGACAGTCTATGGCTACACCTTC. This sequence joins TRBV6-1 and TRBJ1-2; 7 bases match TRBD1. This CDR3 contains 15 residues. V was pared by 0 bases and J by 4 bases, with 5 bases of the junction left unmatched. CDR1 and CDR2 (germline): MNHNS, SASEGT.

The chain recombines TRBV7-9 with TRBJ1-1; TRBD1 might be the D (6 bases). The V end was cut by 5 bases, the J end by 7 bases, with 14 bases between. CDR3 length: 13 residues. In germline, CDR1 is SEHNR, CDR2 FQNEAQ (reference sequence). The CDR3 DNA reads TGTGCCAGCAGCGTGCACCAACAGGGTGAAGCTTTCTTT. This encodes CASSVHQQGEAFF.

The gene calls are TRBV7-9 and TRBJ2-7; the D gene could be TRBD1 or TRBD2 (5 bases each). Trimming took off 1 base at V and 2 bases at J, with 9 bases between the two ends. This CDR3 region has 14 residues. Germline CDR1 and CDR2: SEHNR and FQNEAQ (reference sequence). The CDR3 DNA reads TGTGCCAGCAGCTTAGGTCGGGGCACCTACGAGCAGTACTTC. Its protein is CASSLGRGTYEQYF.

This clone appeared a few times. The CDR3 coding sequence is TGCGCCAGCAGCTTGGTCCCACCGGGGACACAAGCCTTCACCGGGGAGCTGTTTTTT. It is translated as CASSLVPPGTQAFTGELFF. V and J are TRBV5-1 and TRBJ2-2; tentative D call: TRBD1 (6 bases). The CDR3 has 19 amino acids. Per germline, CDR1 SGHRS and CDR2 YFSETQ. Trimming removed 0 bases at V and 4 bases at J, with 22 bases between.

J is TRBJ2-2 and V is TRBV5-1; D possibly corresponds to TRBD1 (5 bases). Germline-derived CDR1 and CDR2 are SGHRS and YFSETQ. Trimming took 4 bases from V and 4 from J, leaving 11 bases between them. This CDR3 has 14 residues. The CDR3 loop reads CASSPQGLTGELFF. The DNA for the CDR3 is TGCGCCAGCAGCCCCCAGGGTCTCACCGGGGAGCTGTTTTTT.

The J gene is TRBJ1-1, the V gene TRBV5-4; D not certain. The germline CDR1 and CDR2 sequences are SGHNT and YYREEE (reference sequence). This CDR3 comprises 14 residues. V lost 4 bases to trimming and J lost 4 bases, with 14 bases between them. The CDR3 spells CASSQTLTGTEAFF. In DNA form, the CDR3 reads TGTGCCAGCAGCCAGACCTTAACGGGCACTGAAGCTTTCTTT.

This clone appeared a single time. This chain connects TRBV15 to TRBJ1-1; TRBD1 agrees at 9 bases. Germline V lookup: CDR1 LNHNV, CDR2 YYDKDF (reference sequence). The CDR3 runs to 16 residues. V shed 0 bases, J shed 5 bases, and the junction held 7 bases outside the gene matches. Written as DNA, the CDR3 is TGTGCCACCAGCAGAGATTATAGTGGGACAGGGACTGAAGCTTTCTTT. Its protein product is CATSRDYSGTGTEAFF.

This clone was counted between two and nine times. The V and J genes are TRBV5-1 and TRBJ2-7; the D gene could be TRBD1 or TRBD2 (5 bases each). Between the trimmed V and J ends, which lost 7 bases and 6 bases, there was a span of 20 bases. The germline CDR1 and CDR2 sequences are SGHRS and YFSETQ. The CDR3 covers 14 residues. The CDR3 DNA sequence: TGCGCCAGCCATTCCGGGACGGTCGTGGGCGAGCAGTACTTC. It codes for CASHSGTVVGEQYF.

This chain links TRBV29-1 with TRBJ2-7; 8 nucleotides align to TRBD1. Per the germline V gene, CDR1 is SQVTM and CDR2 is ANQGSEA. The CDR3 consists of 13 residues. V gave up 7 bases and J gave up 5 bases; unmatched junction bases: 10. The CDR3 nucleotides are TGCAGCGGCGGAACCGGGACAGGCAACGAGCAGTACTTC. It is translated as CSGGTGTGNEQYF.

This clone showed up just once. CDR3: CASSSDRNGYTF. Here the CDR3 DNA reads TGTGCCAGCAGCTCGGACAGAAATGGCTACACCTTC. This rearrangement joins TRBV5-6 to TRBJ1-2; possible D gene TRBD1, 6 bases. The CDR3 contains 12 residues. V gave up 3 bases and J gave up 6 bases, with 9 bases separating them. Germline CDR1 and CDR2: SGHDT and YYEEEE.

This clone appeared a single time. V usage is TRBV15 and J usage is TRBJ2-1; 12 bases agree with TRBD2. CDR1 is LNHNV and CDR2 is YYDKDF in the germline V gene (reference sequence). The CDR3 is 18 residues long. J was trimmed by 7 bases and V by 5 bases; bases with no gene match: 15. CDR3 region: CATSSPHLGLAGRNEQFF. The CDR3 nucleotides read TGTGCCACCAGCTCTCCTCACCTCGGACTAGCGGGAAGGAATGAGCAGTTCTTC.

V is TRBV30 and J is TRBJ1-4, with 7 bases that match TRBD1. Germline V lookup: CDR1 GTSNPN, CDR2 SVGIG (reference sequence). J lost 6 bases, V lost 0 bases, and 7 bases had no gene match. The CDR3 spans 15 residues. CDR3: CAWSVYGTAYEKLFF. DNA for the CDR3: TGTGCCTGGAGTGTATACGGGACAGCCTATGAAAAACTGTTTTTT.